Detailed here is one T cell receptor (beta chain). No antigen is known for it. The PCR employed 60 Vbeta primers together with 13 Jbeta primers. Some clones are missing from TCRdb's copy, which holds only in-frame ones; the method was immunoSEQ multiplex PCR. This sample has 90,000 or so clones; over 65% occur once, and the top ten carry 3% to 4%. The data belong to a study of cytomegalovirus exposure and HLA in healthy donors. The study, taken as a whole, reports: Based on reports, TCR beta sequences accurately predicted HLA-A and HLA-B alleles for most subjects.

The CDR3 totals 11 residues. V was clipped by 7 bases and J by 6 bases; unmatched bases: 5. Looked up from germline, CDR1 is SQVTM and CDR2 is ANQGSEA. This receptor was obtained from a middle-aged man in good health and CMV-seronegative. What was sequenced was PBMCs. The chain carries TRBV29-1 and TRBJ1-2; 7 nucleotides match TRBD1. In DNA, the CDR3 is TGCAGCGCTAGACAGGGTCATGGCTACACCTTC. The encoded protein is CSARQGHGYTF.